This T cell receptor (beta chain) is drawn from a study of cytomegalovirus exposure and HLA in healthy donors. Per germline, CDR1 SGDLS and CDR2 YYNGEE. This CDR3 has 14 amino acids. V lost 0 bases and J 4 bases, leaving 10 bases between the germline ends. The PCR employed 60 Vbeta primers together with 13 Jbeta primers. Clones were sequenced by immunoSEQ multiplex PCR, and TCRdb holds only the in-frame ones, with some missing. This table has over 250,000 clones, under 80% appearing once. Each of the donors was a healthy bone marrow donor. The sample comprised PBMCs. The clonotype was recovered from a female donor in good health and CMV-seronegative. The chain is built from TRBV9 and TRBJ1-2; a possible D gene is TRBD1 (6 bases). CDR3 DNA sequence: TGTGCCAGCAGCGTAGGCCCAGGGGTCTATGGCTACACCTTC. Residues: CASSVGPGVYGYTF.